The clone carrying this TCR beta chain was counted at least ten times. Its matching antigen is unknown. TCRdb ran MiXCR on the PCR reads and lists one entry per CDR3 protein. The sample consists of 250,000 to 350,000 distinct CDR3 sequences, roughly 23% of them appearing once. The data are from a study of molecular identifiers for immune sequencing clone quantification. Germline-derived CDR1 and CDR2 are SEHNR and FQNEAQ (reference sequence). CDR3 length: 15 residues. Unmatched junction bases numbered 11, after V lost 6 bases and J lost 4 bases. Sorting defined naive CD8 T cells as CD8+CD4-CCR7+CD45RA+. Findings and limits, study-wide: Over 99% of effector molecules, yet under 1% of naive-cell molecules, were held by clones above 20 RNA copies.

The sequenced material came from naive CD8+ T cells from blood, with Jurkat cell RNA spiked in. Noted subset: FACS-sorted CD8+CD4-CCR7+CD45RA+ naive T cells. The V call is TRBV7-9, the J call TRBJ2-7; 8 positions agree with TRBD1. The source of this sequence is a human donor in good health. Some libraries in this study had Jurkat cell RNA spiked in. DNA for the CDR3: TGTGCCAGCAGTTTACCCGACAGGGGCGAGTACGAGCAGTACTTC. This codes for CASSLPDRGEYEQYF. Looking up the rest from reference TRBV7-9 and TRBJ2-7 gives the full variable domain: DTGVSQNPRHKITKRGQNVTFRCDPISEHNRLYWYRQTLGQGPEFLTYFQNEAQLEKSRLLSDRFSAERPKGSFSTLEIQRTEQGDSAMYLCASSLPDRGEYEQYFGPGTRLTVT.